The subject of this entry is one T cell receptor beta chain. The table came from immunoSEQ multiplex PCR; TCRdb's copy has only in-frame clones and leaves some out. The sample holds a few hundred thousand clones; roughly 84% are singletons and the top ten take 5.1%. This CDR3 is 13 amino acids long. V was cut by 2 bases and J by 6 bases, with 8 bases left in between. CDR1 and CDR2 from the germline V gene are MNHEY and SVGAGI. This entry comes from a study of blood T cell repertoires in COVID-19. Study context: The United States, Italy and Spain provided the acute and convalescent COVID-19 samples. Nucleic acid was either cDNA or gDNA, and it came from T cells, B-cell-depleted T cells, or PBMCs.

Sequencing used peripheral blood. This sequence was found in a woman aged 55-75 years who had recovered from COVID-19. This chain links TRBV6-5 with TRBJ1-5; D remains unclear. The CDR3 reads CASSYGSLQPQHF. The CDR3 nucleotides are TGTGCCAGCAGTTACGGGAGCCTTCAGCCCCAGCATTTT.